The source of this TCR beta chain is a study of CD8 T cells in ankylosing spondylitis. The authors made TCR beta libraries by quantitative 5'-RACE with molecular barcodes. One entry per CDR3 protein, called by TCRdb with MiXCR from the 5' RACE reads. Here the sample spans about 250,000 distinct CDR3 sequences, roughly a third being singletons. This clonotype was counted only a few times. Antigen specificity is unknown. V lost 7 bases, J lost 8 bases, and 8 bases stayed unmatched. CDR3 length equals 13 residues. The study, taken as a whole, reports: The disease-linked clones had a CD8+ phenotype and low blood frequencies. In ankylosing spondylitis blood, a motif of 7 to 9 highly homologous TCR beta variants appeared characteristic. Disease-associated clones were reportedly significantly overrepresented in matched ankylosing spondylitis synovial fluid.

This chain uses TRBV12-3 or TRBV12-4 with TRBJ1-2, with 9 bases identical to TRBD1. What was sequenced was blood, either unsorted or a sorted T cell fraction (not recorded which). The sequence was collected from a male donor with ankylosing spondylitis or in good health (not recorded which). CDR3 DNA sequence: TGTGCCAGCAACAAGTGGGGACAGGGAGGCTACACCTTC. Its protein is CASNKWGQGGYTF.